This T cell receptor beta chain was found in a study of T cells in Graves' hyperthyroidism and ophthalmopathy. Patients aged 18 to 65 with hyperthyroidism were newly diagnosed, with duration under 2 months. The CDR3 extends over 16 amino acids. Germline CDR1 is MNHEY and CDR2 is SMNVEV (reference sequence). TCR beta CDR3 region amplification was performed from RNA transcripts. HTBI primers were the set used in a first-round RT-PCR of the TCR CDR3. TCRdb re-called the multiplex PCR reads with MiXCR, one entry per CDR3 protein. The sample contains about 590,000 distinct CDR3 sequences, approximately 14% of which appear only once. The study's findings and limits: Ophthalmopathy stood apart from stable hyperthyroidism in a 13 V-J model. The model foresaw ophthalmopathy a median around 6.4 months prior to onset.

As regards this clonotype: The antigen is not known. The junction departs from germline at one end; a sequencing error may be responsible.

The sequence came from a woman aged 30 to 39 with Graves' hyperthyroidism. Sequencing used blood. V usage is TRBV27 and J usage is TRBJ2-7, with D possibly TRBD2 on 6 matching bases. In nucleotides, the CDR3 is TGTGCCAGCAGTGGAGGGGCGTCAGGGTTCCCCTACGATCAGTACTTC. Encoded protein: CASSGGASGFPYDQYF.